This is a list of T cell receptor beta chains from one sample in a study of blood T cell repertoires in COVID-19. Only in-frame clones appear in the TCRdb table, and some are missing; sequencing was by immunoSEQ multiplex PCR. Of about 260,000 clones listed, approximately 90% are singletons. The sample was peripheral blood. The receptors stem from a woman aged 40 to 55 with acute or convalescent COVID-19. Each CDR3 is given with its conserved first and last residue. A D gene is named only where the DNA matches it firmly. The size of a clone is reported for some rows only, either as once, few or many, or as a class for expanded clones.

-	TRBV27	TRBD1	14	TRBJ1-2	CASSPDRGYPGYTF	TGTGCCAGCAGTCCAGACAGGGGGTATCCTGGCTACACCTTC
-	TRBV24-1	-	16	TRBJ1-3	CATSPGGEGTGNTIYF	TGTGCCACCAGTCCCGGGGGAGAGGGTACTGGAAACACCATATATTTT
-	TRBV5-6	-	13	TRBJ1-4	CASSAAAAEKLFF	TGTGCCAGCAGCGCGGCGGCGGCGGAAAAACTGTTTTTT
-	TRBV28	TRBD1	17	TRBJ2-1	CASSSPSRTGSYNEQFF	TGTGCCAGCAGTTCACCAAGTAGGACAGGGTCCTACAATGAGCAGTTCTTC
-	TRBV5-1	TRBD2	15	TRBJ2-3	CASSLAGGESDTQYF	TGCGCCAGCAGCTTGGCCGGGGGGGAGTCTGATACGCAGTATTTT
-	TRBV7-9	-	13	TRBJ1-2	CASSFSTNYGYTF	TGTGCCAGCAGCTTTAGTACTAACTATGGCTACACCTTC
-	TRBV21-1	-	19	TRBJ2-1	CASSDLAGGVIQIDNEQFF	TGTGCCAGCAGCGATCTAGCGGGGGGTGTTATACAGATCGACAATGAGCAGTTCTTC
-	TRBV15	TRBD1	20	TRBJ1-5	CATSSGKIPGTGGLSQPQHF	TGTGCCACCAGCAGTGGCAAAATCCCCGGGACAGGGGGTTTAAGTCAGCCCCAGCATTTT
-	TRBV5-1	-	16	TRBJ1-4	CASSLVLRGPNEKLFF	TGCGCCAGCAGCTTGGTTCTGCGGGGGCCTAATGAAAAACTGTTTTTT
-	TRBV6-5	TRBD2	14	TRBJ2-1	CASRLAGDYNEQFF	TGTGCCAGCAGACTAGCGGGGGATTACAATGAGCAGTTCTTC
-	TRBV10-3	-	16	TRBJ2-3	CAITGTDSPSVDTQYF	TGTGCCATAACCGGGACTGACAGCCCCTCTGTGGATACGCAGTATTTT
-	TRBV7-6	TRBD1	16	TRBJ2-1	CASSLFTGDIYNEQFF	TGTGCCAGCAGCTTATTTACAGGGGATATCTACAATGAGCAGTTCTTC
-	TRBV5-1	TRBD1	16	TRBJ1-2	CASSPTLDRANYGYTF	TGCGCCAGCAGCCCTACACTGGACAGGGCAAACTATGGCTACACCTTC
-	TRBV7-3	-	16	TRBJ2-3	CASSRHFAGAADTQYF	TGTGCCAGCAGCCGCCACTTTGCGGGGGCGGCGGATACGCAGTATTTT
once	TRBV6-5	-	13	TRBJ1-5	CASTTTSNQPQHF	TGTGCCAGCACCACAACTAGCAATCAGCCCCAGCATTTT
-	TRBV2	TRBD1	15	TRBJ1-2	CASSVVGQGFHGYTF	TGTGCCAGCAGTGTTGTAGGACAGGGGTTCCATGGCTACACCTTC
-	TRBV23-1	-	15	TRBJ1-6	CASSRRAALRGPLHF	TGCGCCAGCAGTCGACGCGCTGCCCTTAGGGGACCCCTCCACTTT
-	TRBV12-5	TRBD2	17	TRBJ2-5	CASGLDITSGGVETQYF	TGTGCTAGTGGTTTGGATATTACTAGCGGGGGGGTAGAGACCCAGTACTTC
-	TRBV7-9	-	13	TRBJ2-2	CASSLEGDGELFF	TGTGCCAGCAGCTTAGAGGGGGACGGGGAGCTGTTTTTT
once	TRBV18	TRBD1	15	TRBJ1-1	CASSPMPGQGPEAFF	TGTGCCAGCTCACCAATGCCGGGACAGGGCCCTGAAGCTTTCTTT
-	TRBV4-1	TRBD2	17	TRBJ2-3	CASSQDILAGVSDTQYF	TGCGCCAGCAGCCAAGATATTCTAGCGGGGGTGTCGGATACGCAGTATTTT
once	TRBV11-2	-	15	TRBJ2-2	CASSLVPQGNGELFF	TGTGCCAGCAGCTTAGTTCCACAGGGAAACGGGGAGCTGTTTTTT
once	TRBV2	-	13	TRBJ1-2	CASSGQEVSGYTF	TGTGCCAGCAGTGGACAGGAGGTTTCTGGCTACACCTTC
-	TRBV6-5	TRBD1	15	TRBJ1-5	CASRDPDRGDQPQHF	TGTGCCAGCAGGGATCCGGACAGGGGCGATCAGCCCCAGCATTTT
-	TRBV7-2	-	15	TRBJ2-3	CASSLYMFSTDTQYF	TGTGCCAGCAGCCTCTATATGTTCAGCACAGATACGCAGTATTTT
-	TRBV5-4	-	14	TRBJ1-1	CASSLITVFTEAFF	TGTGCCAGCAGCTTGATTACGGTATTCACTGAAGCTTTCTTT
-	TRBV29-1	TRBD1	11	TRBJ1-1	CSVQLDRGAFF	TGCAGCGTTCAACTCGACAGGGGAGCTTTCTTT
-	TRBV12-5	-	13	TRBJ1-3	CASGAGTADTIYF	TGTGCTAGTGGGGCCGGGACTGCAGACACCATATATTTT
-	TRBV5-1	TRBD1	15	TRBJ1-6	CASSVTGADNSPLHF	TGCGCCAGCAGCGTGACAGGGGCCGATAATTCACCCCTCCACTTT
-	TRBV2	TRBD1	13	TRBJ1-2	CASEGQPTRGYTF	TGTGCCAGCGAGGGACAGCCTACTAGGGGCTACACCTTC
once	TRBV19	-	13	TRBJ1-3	CASSRGAGNTIYF	TGTGCCAGTAGTAGGGGCGCTGGAAACACCATATATTTT
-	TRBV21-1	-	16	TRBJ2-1	CASSARPARPYNEQFF	TGTGCCAGCAGTGCCCGGCCGGCCAGGCCCTACAATGAGCAGTTCTTC
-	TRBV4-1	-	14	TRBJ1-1	CASSQGPVDTEAFF	TGCGCCAGCAGCCAAGGTCCCGTCGACACTGAAGCTTTCTTT
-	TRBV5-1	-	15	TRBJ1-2	CASSLGSSTDYGYTF	TGCGCCAGCAGCTTGGGGTCCTCGACAGACTATGGCTACACCTTC
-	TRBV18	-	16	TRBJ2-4	CASSTRQAHLKNIQYF	TGTGCCAGCTCAACCCGACAGGCGCATCTCAAAAACATTCAGTACTTC
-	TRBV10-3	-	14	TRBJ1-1	CAPGGGPGNTEAFF	TGTGCCCCGGGGGGGGGACCAGGGAACACTGAAGCTTTCTTT
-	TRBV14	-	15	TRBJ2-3	CASSQFGGSTDTQYF	TGTGCCAGCAGCCAATTTGGGGGGAGCACAGATACGCAGTATTTT
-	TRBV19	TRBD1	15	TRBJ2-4	CASSDRGLAKNIQYF	TGTGCCAGTAGTGACAGGGGACTAGCCAAAAACATTCAGTACTTC
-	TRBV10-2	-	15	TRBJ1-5	CASSEARSSNQPQHF	TGCGCCAGCAGTGAGGCGCGGAGTAGCAATCAGCCCCAGCATTTT
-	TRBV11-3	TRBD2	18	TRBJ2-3	CASSRSHGTSGGRDTQYF	TGTGCCAGCAGCCGTTCACACGGGACTAGCGGGGGCAGAGATACGCAGTATTTT
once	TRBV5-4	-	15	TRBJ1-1	CASSLGQGSNTEAFF	TGTGCCAGCAGCTTGGGTCAGGGTTCAAACACTGAAGCTTTCTTT
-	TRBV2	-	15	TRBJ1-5	CASSEQGFSNQPQHF	TGTGCCAGCAGTGAACAGGGTTTTAGCAATCAGCCCCAGCATTTT
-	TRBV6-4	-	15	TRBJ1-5	CASSAPNGLNQPQHF	TGTGCCAGCAGCGCCCCTAACGGACTCAATCAGCCCCAGCATTTT
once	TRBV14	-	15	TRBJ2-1	CASSQAWPESNEQFF	TGTGCCAGCAGCCAAGCTTGGCCGGAGAGCAATGAGCAGTTCTTC
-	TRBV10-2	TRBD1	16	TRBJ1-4	CASSGILTGQIEKLFF	TGCGCCAGCAGTGGTATCCTAACGGGACAGATAGAAAAACTGTTTTTT
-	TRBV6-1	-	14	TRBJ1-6	CASSELGAGSPLHF	TGTGCCAGCAGTGAATTGGGGGCTGGTTCACCCCTCCACTTT